This TCR beta chain stems from a study of post-analysis software for immune sequencing data. The study, taken as a whole, reports: Roughly five TRBV segments, including TRBV5-6, TRBV5-1 and TRBV20-1, were more frequent in patients than controls.

cDNA libraries of TCR beta carried unique molecular identifiers. The authors obtained approximately 460,000 cDNA molecules from approximately 0.91 to 9.4 million T cells. MiXCR, run by TCRdb on the PCR reads, gives a single entry per CDR3 protein. The sample has hundreds of thousands of distinct CDR3 sequences, about a third seen once. Comment on this clonotype: Its antigen is undetermined.

V gave up 5 bases and J gave up 2 bases, with 13 bases separating them. Germline values: CDR1 PRHDT, CDR2 FYEKMQ (reference sequence). The CDR3 totals 14 residues. This rearrangement joins TRBV13 to TRBJ2-7; D is uncertain. Sequencing used blood. The receptor comes from a girl between 10 and 17 years old with multiple sclerosis. The CDR3 sequence is CASSHRRNTYEQYF. CDR3 coding DNA: TGTGCCAGCAGCCATCGACGGAATACCTACGAGCAGTACTTC.